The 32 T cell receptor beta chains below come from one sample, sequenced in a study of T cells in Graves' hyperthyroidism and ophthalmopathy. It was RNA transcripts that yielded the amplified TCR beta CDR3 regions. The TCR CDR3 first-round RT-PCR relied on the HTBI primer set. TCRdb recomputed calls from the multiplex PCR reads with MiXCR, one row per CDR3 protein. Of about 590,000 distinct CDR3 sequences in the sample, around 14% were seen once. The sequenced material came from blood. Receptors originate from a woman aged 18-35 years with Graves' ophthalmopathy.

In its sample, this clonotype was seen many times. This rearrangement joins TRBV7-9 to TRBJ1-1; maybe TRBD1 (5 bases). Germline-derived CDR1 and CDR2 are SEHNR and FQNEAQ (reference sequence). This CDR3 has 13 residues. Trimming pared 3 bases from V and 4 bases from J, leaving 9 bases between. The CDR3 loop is CASSFFQGTEAFF. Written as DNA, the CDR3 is TGTGCCAGCAGCTTCTTCCAGGGCACTGAAGCTTTCTTT.

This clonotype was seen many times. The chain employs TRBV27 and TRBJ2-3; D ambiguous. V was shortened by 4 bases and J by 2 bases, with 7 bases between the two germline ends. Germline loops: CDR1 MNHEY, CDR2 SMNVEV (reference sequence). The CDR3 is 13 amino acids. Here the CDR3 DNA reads TGTGCCAGCAGTTACGGTTACACAGATACGCAGTATTTT. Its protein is CASSYGYTDTQYF.

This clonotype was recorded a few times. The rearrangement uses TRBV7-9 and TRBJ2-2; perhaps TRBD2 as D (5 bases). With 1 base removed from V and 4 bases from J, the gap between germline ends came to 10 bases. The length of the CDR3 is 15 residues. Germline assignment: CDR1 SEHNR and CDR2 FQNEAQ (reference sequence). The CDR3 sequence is CASSLGGPFTGELFF. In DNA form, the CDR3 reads TGTGCCAGCAGCTTAGGAGGGCCGTTCACCGGGGAGCTGTTTTTT.

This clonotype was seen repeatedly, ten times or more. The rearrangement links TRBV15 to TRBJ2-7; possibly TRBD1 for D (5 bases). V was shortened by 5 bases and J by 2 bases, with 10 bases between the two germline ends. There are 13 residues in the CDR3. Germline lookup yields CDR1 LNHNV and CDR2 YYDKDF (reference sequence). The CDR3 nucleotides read TGTGCCACCAGCGGACATGGCCCCTACGAGCAGTACTTC. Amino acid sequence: CATSGHGPYEQYF.

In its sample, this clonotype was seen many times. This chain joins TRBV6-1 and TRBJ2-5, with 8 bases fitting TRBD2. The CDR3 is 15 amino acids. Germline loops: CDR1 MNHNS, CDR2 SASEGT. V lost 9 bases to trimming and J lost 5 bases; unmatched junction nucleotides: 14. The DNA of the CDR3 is TGTGCCAGTCGGGGGGGCCAGGGTTCAATGGAGACCCAGTACTTC. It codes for CASRGGQGSMETQYF.

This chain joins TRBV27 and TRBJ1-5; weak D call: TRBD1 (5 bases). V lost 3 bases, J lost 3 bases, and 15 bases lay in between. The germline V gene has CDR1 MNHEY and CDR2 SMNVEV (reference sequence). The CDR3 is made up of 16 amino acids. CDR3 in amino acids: CASSLKTGAFNQPQHF. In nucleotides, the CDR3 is TGTGCCAGCAGTTTGAAAACCGGGGCCTTCAATCAGCCCCAGCATTTT.

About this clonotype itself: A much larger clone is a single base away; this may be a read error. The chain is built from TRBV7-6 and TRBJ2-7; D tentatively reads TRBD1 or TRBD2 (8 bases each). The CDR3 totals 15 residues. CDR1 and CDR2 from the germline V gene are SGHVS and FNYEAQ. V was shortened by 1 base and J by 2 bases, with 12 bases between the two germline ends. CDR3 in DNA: TGTGCCAGCAGCTTAGTAGCGGGACAGGCCTACGAGCAGTACTTC. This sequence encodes CASSLVAGQAYEQYF.

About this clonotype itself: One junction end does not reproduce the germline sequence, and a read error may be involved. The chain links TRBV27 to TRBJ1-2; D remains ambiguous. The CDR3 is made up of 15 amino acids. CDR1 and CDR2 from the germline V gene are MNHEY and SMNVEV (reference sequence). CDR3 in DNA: TGTGCCAGCAGTTTCAAGTTCCACGGAAGGTATGGCCACACCTTC. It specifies CASSFKFHGRYGHTF.

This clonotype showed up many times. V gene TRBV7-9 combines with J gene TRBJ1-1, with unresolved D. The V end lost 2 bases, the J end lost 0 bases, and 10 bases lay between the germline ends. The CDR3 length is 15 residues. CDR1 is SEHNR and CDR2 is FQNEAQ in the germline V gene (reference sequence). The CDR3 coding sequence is TGTGCCAGCAGCTTACTGGCCGACCTGAACACTGAAGCTTTCTTT. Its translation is CASSLLADLNTEAFF.

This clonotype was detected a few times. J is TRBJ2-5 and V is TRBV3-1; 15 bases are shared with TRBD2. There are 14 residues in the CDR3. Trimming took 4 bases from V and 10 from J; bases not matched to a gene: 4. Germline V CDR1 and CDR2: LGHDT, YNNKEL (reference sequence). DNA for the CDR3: TGTGCCAGCAGCCCCCCGGGACTAGCGGGGGGCCAGTACTTC. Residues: CASSPPGLAGGQYF.

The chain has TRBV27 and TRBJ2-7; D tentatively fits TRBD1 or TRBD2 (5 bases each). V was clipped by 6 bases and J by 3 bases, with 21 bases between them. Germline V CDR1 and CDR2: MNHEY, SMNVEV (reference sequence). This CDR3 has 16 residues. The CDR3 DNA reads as TGTGCCAGCAGGGTCGGGGTGGGGCGGAGAGACTACGAGCAGTACTTC. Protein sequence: CASRVGVGRRDYEQYF.

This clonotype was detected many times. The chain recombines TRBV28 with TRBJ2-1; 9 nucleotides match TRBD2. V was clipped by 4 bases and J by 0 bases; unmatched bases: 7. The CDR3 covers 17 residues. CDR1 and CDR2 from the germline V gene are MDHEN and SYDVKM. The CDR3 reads CASSSPSGMLSYNEQFF. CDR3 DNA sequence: TGTGCCAGCAGTTCCCCTAGCGGGATGCTCTCCTACAATGAGCAGTTCTTC.

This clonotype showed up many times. In DNA form, the CDR3 reads TGTGCCAGCAGTGTAGGAGGCTTTGGGGGCACAGATACGCAGTATTTT. As protein: CASSVGGFGGTDTQYF. The chain links TRBV2 to TRBJ2-3, with a tentative D call TRBD2 (5 bases). Trimming left V 4 bases short and J 1 base short, with 15 bases between. Germline V gives CDR1 SNHLY, CDR2 FYNNEI. The CDR3 covers 16 residues.

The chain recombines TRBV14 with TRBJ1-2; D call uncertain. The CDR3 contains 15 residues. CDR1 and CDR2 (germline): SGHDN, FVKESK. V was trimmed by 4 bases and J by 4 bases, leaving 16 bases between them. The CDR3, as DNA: TGTGCCAGCAGCCCCCTGAGAGGAAGTGGCTATGGCTACACCTTC. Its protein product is CASSPLRGSGYGYTF.

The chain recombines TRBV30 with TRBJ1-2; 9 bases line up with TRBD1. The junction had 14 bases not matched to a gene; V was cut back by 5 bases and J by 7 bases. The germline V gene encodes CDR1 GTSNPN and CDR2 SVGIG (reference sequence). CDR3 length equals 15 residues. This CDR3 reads CAWVGGPGTGIGYTF. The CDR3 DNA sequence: TGTGCCTGGGTCGGCGGACCCGGGACAGGGATTGGCTACACCTTC.

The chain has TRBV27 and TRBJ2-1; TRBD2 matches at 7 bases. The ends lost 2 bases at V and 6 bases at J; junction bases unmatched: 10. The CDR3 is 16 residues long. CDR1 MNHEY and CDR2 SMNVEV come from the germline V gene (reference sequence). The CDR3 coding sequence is TGTGCCAGCAGTTTAAGGAGGCCTAGCGGAGGCAATGAGCAGTTCTTC. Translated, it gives CASSLRRPSGGNEQFF.

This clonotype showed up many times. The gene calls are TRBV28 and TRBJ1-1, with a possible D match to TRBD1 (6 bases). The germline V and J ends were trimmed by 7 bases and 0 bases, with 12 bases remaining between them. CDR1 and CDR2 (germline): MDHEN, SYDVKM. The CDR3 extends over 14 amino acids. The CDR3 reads CASTPDSLNTEAFF. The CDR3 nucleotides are TGTGCCAGCACCCCGGACAGTTTGAACACTGAAGCTTTCTTT.

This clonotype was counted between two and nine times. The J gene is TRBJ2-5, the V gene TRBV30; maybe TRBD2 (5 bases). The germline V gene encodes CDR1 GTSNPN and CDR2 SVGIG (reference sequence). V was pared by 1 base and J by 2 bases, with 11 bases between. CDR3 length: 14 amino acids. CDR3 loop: CAWSGGGWQETQYF. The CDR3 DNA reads TGTGCCTGGAGTGGTGGCGGGTGGCAAGAGACCCAGTACTTC.

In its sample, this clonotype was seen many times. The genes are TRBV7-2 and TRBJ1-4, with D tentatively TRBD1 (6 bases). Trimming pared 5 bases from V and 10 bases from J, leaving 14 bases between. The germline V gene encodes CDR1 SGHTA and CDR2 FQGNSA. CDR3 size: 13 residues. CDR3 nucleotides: TGTGCCAGCAGCGGGGAGGGGGTAGGAAAACTGTTTTTT. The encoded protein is CASSGEGVGKLFF.

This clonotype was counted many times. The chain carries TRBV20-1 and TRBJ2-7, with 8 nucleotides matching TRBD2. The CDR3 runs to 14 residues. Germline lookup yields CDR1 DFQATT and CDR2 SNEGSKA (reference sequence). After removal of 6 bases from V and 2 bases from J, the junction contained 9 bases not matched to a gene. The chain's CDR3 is CSAPPGRAAYEQYF. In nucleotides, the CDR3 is TGCAGTGCCCCCCCCGGGAGGGCAGCCTACGAGCAGTACTTC.

CDR3 bases: TGTGCCAGCAGTTACATTGGGGAGACCCAGTACTTC. Protein sequence: CASSYIGETQYF. The chain combines TRBV6-5 with TRBJ2-5; the D is unclear. Germline values: CDR1 MNHEY, CDR2 SVGAGI. V dropped 2 bases and J dropped 5 bases, with 6 bases sitting between them. The CDR3 runs 12 residues.

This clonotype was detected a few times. CDR3 region: CASSSTDREPNYGYTF. DNA of the CDR3: TGTGCCAGCAGCTCGACCGACAGGGAACCTAACTATGGCTACACCTTC. The chain is built from TRBV7-9 and TRBJ1-2; the match to TRBD1 covers 7 bases. The CDR3 runs 16 residues. Germline assignment: CDR1 SEHNR and CDR2 FQNEAQ (reference sequence). Unmatched junction bases numbered 8, after V lost 4 bases and J lost 0 bases.

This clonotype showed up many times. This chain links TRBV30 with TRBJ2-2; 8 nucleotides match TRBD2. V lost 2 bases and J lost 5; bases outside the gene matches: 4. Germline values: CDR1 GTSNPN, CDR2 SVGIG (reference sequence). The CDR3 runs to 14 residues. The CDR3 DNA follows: TGTGCCTGGAGTAGCGGGAGTATAACCGGGGAGCTGTTTTTT. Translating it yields CAWSSGSITGELFF.

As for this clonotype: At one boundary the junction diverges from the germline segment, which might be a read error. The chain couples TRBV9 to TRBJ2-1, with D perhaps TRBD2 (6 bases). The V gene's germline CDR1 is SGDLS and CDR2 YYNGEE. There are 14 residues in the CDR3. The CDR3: CASNAGSTYNDQFF. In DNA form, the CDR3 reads TGTGCCAGCAATGCGGGATCCACCTACAATGATCAGTTCTTC.

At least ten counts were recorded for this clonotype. CDR3 coding DNA: TGTGCCAGCAGTTACTCGGAACAGGGGGCTGAAGCTTTCTTT. Translating it yields CASSYSEQGAEAFF. The J gene is TRBJ1-1, the V gene TRBV6-6, with 8 bases lining up with TRBD1. The V gene end was trimmed by 0 bases and the J gene end by 6 bases; junction bases not matched to a gene: 3. This CDR3 comprises 14 residues. Germline values: CDR1 MNHNY, CDR2 SVGAGI (reference sequence).

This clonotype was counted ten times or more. The CDR3 DNA reads as TGTGCCAGCAGATTTTGGACAGGGTCCACCGGGGAGCTGTTTTTT. It specifies CASRFWTGSTGELFF. The chain employs TRBV27 and TRBJ2-2, with 8 bases that match TRBD1. J gave up 4 bases and V 6 bases, and 7 bases lay outside the gene matches. This CDR3 has 15 residues. Per the germline V gene, CDR1 is MNHEY and CDR2 is SMNVEV (reference sequence).

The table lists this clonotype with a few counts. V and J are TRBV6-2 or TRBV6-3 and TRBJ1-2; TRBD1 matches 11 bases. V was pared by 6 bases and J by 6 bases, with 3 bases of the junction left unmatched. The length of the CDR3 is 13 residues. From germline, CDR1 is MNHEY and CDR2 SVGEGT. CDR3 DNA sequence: TGTGCCAGCAGATGGACAGGGGGCAATGGCTACACCTTC. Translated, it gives CASRWTGGNGYTF.

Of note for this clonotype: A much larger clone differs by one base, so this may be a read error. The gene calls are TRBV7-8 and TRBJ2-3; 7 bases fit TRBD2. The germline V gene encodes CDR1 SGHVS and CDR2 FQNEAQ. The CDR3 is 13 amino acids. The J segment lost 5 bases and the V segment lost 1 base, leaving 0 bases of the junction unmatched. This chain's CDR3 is CASSLERGDTQYF. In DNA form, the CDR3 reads TGTGCCAGCAGCTTAGAGCGGGGAGATACGCAGTATTTT.

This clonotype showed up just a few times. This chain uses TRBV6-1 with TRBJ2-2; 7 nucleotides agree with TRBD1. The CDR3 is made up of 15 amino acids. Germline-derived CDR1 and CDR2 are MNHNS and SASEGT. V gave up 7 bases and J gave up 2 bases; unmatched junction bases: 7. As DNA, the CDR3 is TGTGCCAGCACCGCCGGGACAGCTAACACCGGGGAGCTGTTTTTT. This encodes CASTAGTANTGELFF.

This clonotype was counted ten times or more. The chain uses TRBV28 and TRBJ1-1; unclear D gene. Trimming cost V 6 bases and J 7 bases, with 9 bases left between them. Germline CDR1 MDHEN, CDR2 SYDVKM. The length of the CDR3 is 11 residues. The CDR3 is CASRREREAFF. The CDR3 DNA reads TGTGCCAGCAGGCGGGAGCGTGAAGCTTTCTTT.

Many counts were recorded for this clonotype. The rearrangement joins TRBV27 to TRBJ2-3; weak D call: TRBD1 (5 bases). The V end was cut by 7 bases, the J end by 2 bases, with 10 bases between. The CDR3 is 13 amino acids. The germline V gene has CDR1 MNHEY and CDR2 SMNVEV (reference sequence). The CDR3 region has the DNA TGTGCCAGCACCAGGGTGGACACAGATACGCAGTATTTT. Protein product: CASTRVDTDTQYF.

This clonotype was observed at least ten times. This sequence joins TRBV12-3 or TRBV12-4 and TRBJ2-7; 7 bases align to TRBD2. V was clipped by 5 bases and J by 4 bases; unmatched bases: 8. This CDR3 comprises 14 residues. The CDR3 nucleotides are TGTGCCAGCAGTCCCGGACTAGGGGAGTACGAGCAGTACTTC. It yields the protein CASSPGLGEYEQYF.